What follows describes a single TCR beta chain. Its antigen remains unidentified. The record originates from a study of T cell repertoires in cytomegalovirus infection. From the reads, TCRdb called clonotypes with MiXCR, one entry per CDR3 protein. The sample shows about 220,000 distinct CDR3 sequences, less than 50% of them seen only once. The origin of this receptor is a human donor in good health (CMV status not recorded). Some clones in this sample may be carry-over from other donors' samples. The material sequenced was CD8+ T cells from cultured PBMCs, taken from culture after CMV antigen stimulation.

The CDR3 coding sequence is TGTGCCATCTGGGGGGCAGGTTTGAACACTGAAGCTTTCTTT. As protein: CAIWGAGLNTEAFF. The chain is built from TRBV10-3 and TRBJ1-1, with D perhaps TRBD1 (6 bases). This CDR3 is 14 amino acids long. The germline V gene has CDR1 ENHRY and CDR2 SYGVKD. The ends were cut back, 8 bases at V and 0 bases at J, with 13 bases in the middle.